The 18 T cell receptor beta chains in this list originate from one sample, sequenced in a study of shared clonotypes between healthy human individuals. The assay was immunoSEQ multiplex PCR, and TCRdb's table has in-frame clones only and misses some. The repertoire consists of some 350,000 clones, with about 74% occurring once and the leading ten covering approximately 10%. The source material was memory CD4+ T cells sorted from blood. Subset denoted: CD45RA-negative fraction. The receptors shown here come from a man younger than 45 in good health.

The chain combines TRBV11-3 with TRBJ2-1; D not certain. This CDR3 has 16 residues. V was trimmed by 2 bases and J by 1 base, leaving 12 bases between them. Germline CDR1 SGHNT, CDR2 YENEEA. CDR3 sequence (DNA): TGTGCCAGCAGCTTATCATGGGAATCTTCCTACAATGAGCAGTTCTTC. This sequence encodes CASSLSWESSYNEQFF.

The CDR3 DNA is TGCGCCAGCAGCTTGACCCCCGGGACTGGAAACACCGGGGAGCTGTTTTTT. This translates into CASSLTPGTGNTGELFF. This chain connects TRBV5-1 to TRBJ2-2, with D maybe TRBD2 (6 bases). V gave up 1 base and J gave up 2 bases, with 15 bases separating them. Germline values: CDR1 SGHRS, CDR2 YFSETQ. The CDR3 consists of 17 residues.

The chain uses TRBV6-1 and TRBJ2-1, with no clear D. V lost 8 bases and J 9 bases, leaving 17 bases between the germline ends. Germline CDR1 and CDR2: MNHNS and SASEGT. This CDR3 has 13 residues. The CDR3 DNA reads TGTGCCAGCTTGTTGGACGACGATTTTGAGCAGTTCTTC. Translating it yields CASLLDDDFEQFF.

The chain carries TRBV7-9 and TRBJ2-1; 7 bases line up with TRBD2. After removal of 2 bases from V and 4 bases from J, the junction contained 17 bases not matched to a gene. The CDR3 covers 19 residues. The germline gives CDR1 SEHNR, CDR2 FQNEAQ (reference sequence). Written as DNA, the CDR3 is TGTGCCAGCAGCTTAAAAATGAGGATCCTGGCGGGAGCGTACAATGAGCAGTTCTTC. It codes for CASSLKMRILAGAYNEQFF.

The rearrangement uses TRBV7-6 and TRBJ1-2, with D possibly matching TRBD1 (5 bases). Germline V gene lookup returns CDR1 SGHVS and CDR2 FNYEAQ. Trimming removed 5 bases at V and 7 bases at J, with 17 bases between. The CDR3 runs to 14 residues. The DNA of the CDR3 is TGTGCCAGCAGCCTGCGCGGGGGTTCGGGTGGCTACACCTTC. Its protein product is CASSLRGGSGGYTF.

V gene TRBV28 combines with J gene TRBJ2-4; 10 nucleotides line up with TRBD2. V was pared by 4 bases and J by 5 bases, with 8 bases of the junction left unmatched. Germline CDR1 reads MDHEN; CDR2 reads SYDVKM. The CDR3 spans 16 residues. The CDR3, as DNA: TGTGCCAGCAGTTCCCTTGGACTAGCGGAGGAAAACATTCAGTACTTC. Amino acids: CASSSLGLAEENIQYF. Based on the CDR3 plus reference TRBV28 and TRBJ2-4, the full variable domain is DVKVTQSSRYLVKRTGEKVFLECVQDMDHENMFWYRQDPGLGLRLIYFSYDVKMKEKGDIPEGYSVSREKKERFSLILESASTNQTSMYLCASSSLGLAEENIQYFGAGTRLSVL.

This clone was recorded a few times. This chain links TRBV18 with TRBJ2-2; 8 nucleotides line up with TRBD2. Germline assignment: CDR1 KGHSH and CDR2 LQKENI. The CDR3 runs to 15 residues. V shed 2 bases, J shed 6 bases, and the junction held 5 bases outside the gene matches. This chain's CDR3 is CASSPSAGAPGELFF. The CDR3 DNA reads TGTGCCAGCTCACCATCAGCGGGAGCACCCGGGGAGCTGTTTTTT.

The rearrangement joins TRBV5-1 to TRBJ2-3, with 12 positions matching TRBD1. V lost 0 bases and J lost 7; bases outside the gene matches: 3. Per the germline V gene, CDR1 is SGHRS and CDR2 is YFSETQ. This CDR3 has 15 amino acids. CDR3 DNA sequence: TGCGCCAGCAGCTTGGTGGGACAGGGGGCAAATACGCAGTATTTT. It translates to CASSLVGQGANTQYF.

The chain combines TRBV4-3 with TRBJ2-7, with D possibly matching TRBD1 (5 bases). V lost 6 bases, J lost 1 base, and 16 bases lay in between. Germline loops: CDR1 LGHNA, CDR2 YSLEER. This CDR3 comprises 15 residues. In DNA, the CDR3 is TGCGCCAGCAGTTATAGGGGCGGTTCATCCTACGAGCAGTACTTC. Residues: CASSYRGGSSYEQYF.

The V gene is TRBV5-6, the J gene TRBJ2-7, with D tentatively TRBD1 or TRBD2 (5 bases each). Looked up from germline, CDR1 is SGHDT and CDR2 is YYEEEE. V was pared by 6 bases and J by 3 bases, with 19 bases between. The CDR3 extends over 15 amino acids. In DNA, the CDR3 is TGTGCCAGCACCACCCCGGGGCAAGGGTTCTACGAGCAGTACTTC. Protein product: CASTTPGQGFYEQYF.

The V and J genes are TRBV27 and TRBJ2-7; 7 positions agree with TRBD1. The CDR3 runs 17 residues. Per germline, CDR1 MNHEY and CDR2 SMNVEV (reference sequence). The ends lost 1 base at V and 3 bases at J; junction bases unmatched: 12. CDR3: CASSLYFRRDRHYEQYF. The CDR3 bases are TGTGCCAGCAGTTTATATTTCAGACGGGACAGACACTACGAGCAGTACTTC.

This chain connects TRBV28 to TRBJ2-7; D unresolved. The germline V gene encodes CDR1 MDHEN and CDR2 SYDVKM. V lost 1 base and J lost 5, with 6 bases in between. CDR3 length equals 12 residues. DNA for the CDR3: TGTGCCAGCAGTTTATCGTACGACGAGCAGTACTTC. Amino acid sequence: CASSLSYDEQYF.

The J gene is TRBJ2-1, the V gene TRBV5-1; TRBD2 matches 10 bases. The CDR3 is made up of 16 amino acids. Per germline, CDR1 SGHRS and CDR2 YFSETQ. The J segment lost 4 bases and the V segment lost 1 base, leaving 5 bases of the junction unmatched. The CDR3 is CASSLSPSGSYNEQFF. CDR3 in DNA: TGCGCCAGCAGCTTGAGTCCTAGCGGGAGTTACAATGAGCAGTTCTTC.

This chain connects TRBV18 to TRBJ1-3, with TRBD1 as a possible D gene (5 bases). CDR1 KGHSH and CDR2 LQKENI come from the germline V gene. Between the trimmed V and J ends, which lost 6 bases and 4 bases, there was a span of 13 bases. The CDR3 consists of 14 residues. As DNA, the CDR3 is TGTGCCAGCTCCCCCGGGACGGAAGGAAACACCATATATTTT. Protein product: CASSPGTEGNTIYF.

The chain joins TRBV2 to TRBJ1-5; TRBD1 matches at 8 bases. With V trimmed by 9 bases and J by 0 bases, 10 bases remained unmatched. The CDR3 spans 16 residues. Germline CDR1 is SNHLY and CDR2 is FYNNEI. In DNA form, the CDR3 reads TGTGCCAGTATCGCGGGACAGGAGTATAGCAATCAGCCCCAGCATTTT. Its protein is CASIAGQEYSNQPQHF. Looking up the rest from reference TRBV2 and TRBJ1-5 gives the full variable domain: EPEVTQTPSHQVTQMGQEVILRCVPISNHLYFYWYRQILGQKVEFLVSFYNNEISEKSEIFDDQFSVERPDGSNFTLKIRSTKLEDSAMYFCASIAGQEYSNQPQHFGDGTRLSIL.

The rearrangement uses TRBV7-9 and TRBJ1-1; no firm D call. Trimming removed 5 bases at V and 8 bases at J, with 6 bases between. The CDR3 totals 10 residues. Germline CDR1 and CDR2: SEHNR and FQNEAQ (reference sequence). The CDR3 nucleotides are TGTGCCAGCAGCGGAAACGAAGCTTTCTTT. Translating gives CASSGNEAFF.

The chain couples TRBV27 to TRBJ2-7; D gene uncertain. Germline V gene data show CDR1 as MNHEY and CDR2 as SMNVEV (reference sequence). This CDR3 spans 13 amino acids. The V gene lost 5 bases and the J gene lost 0 bases, with 8 bases spanning the gap. DNA of the CDR3: TGTGCCAGCAGTCCGCAGCCCTCCTACGAGCAGTACTTC. It is translated as CASSPQPSYEQYF.

The chain joins TRBV19 to TRBJ2-4, with TRBD1 identical over 10 bases. V was clipped by 2 bases and J by 4 bases; unmatched bases: 2. This CDR3 spans 15 amino acids. CDR1 and CDR2 from the germline V gene are LNHDA and SQIVND (reference sequence). CDR3 sequence reads: CASSIKGQGKNIQYF. DNA for the CDR3: TGTGCCAGTAGTATAAAGGGACAGGGGAAAAACATTCAGTACTTC.